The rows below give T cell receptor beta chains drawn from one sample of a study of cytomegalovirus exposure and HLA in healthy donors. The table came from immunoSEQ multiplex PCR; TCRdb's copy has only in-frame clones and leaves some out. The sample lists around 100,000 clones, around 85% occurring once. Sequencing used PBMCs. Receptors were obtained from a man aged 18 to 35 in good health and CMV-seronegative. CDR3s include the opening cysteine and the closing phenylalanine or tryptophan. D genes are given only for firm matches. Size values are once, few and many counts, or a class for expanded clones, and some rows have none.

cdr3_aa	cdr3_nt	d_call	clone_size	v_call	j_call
CASSRSGTGGNYGYTF	TGTGCCAGCAGTAGGTCCGGGACAGGGGGAAACTATGGCTACACCTTC	TRBD1	-	TRBV28	TRBJ1-2
CASSLTSAGTAQEQFF	TGTGCCAGCAGCTTAACCTCGGCGGGGACCGCGCAGGAGCAGTTCTTC	-	-	TRBV7-3	TRBJ2-1
CASSIQAGKSPQHF	TGTGCCAGTAGTATTCAGGCAGGGAAGAGTCCCCAGCATTTT	-	-	TRBV19	TRBJ1-5
CASSDGTGFYEQYF	TGCGCCAGCAGTGATGGGACAGGCTTTTACGAGCAGTACTTC	TRBD1	once	TRBV10-1	TRBJ2-7
CASSYGQGGYEQYF	TGTGCCAGCAGTTATGGACAGGGAGGCTACGAGCAGTACTTC	TRBD1	-	TRBV6-5	TRBJ2-7
CASLSGGAYEQYF	TGTGCCAGTCTCTCAGGGGGCGCGTACGAGCAGTACTTC	TRBD1	once	TRBV28	TRBJ2-7
CSVDLGANTEAFF	TGCAGCGTTGACCTGGGGGCGAACACTGAAGCTTTCTTT	-	-	TRBV29-1	TRBJ1-1
CASYAGPSSYNEQFF	TGCGCCAGTTACGCGGGGCCTAGCTCCTACAATGAGCAGTTCTTC	-	-	TRBV5-1	TRBJ2-1
CASSLEVGRGYEQYF	TGTGCCAGCAGCTTAGAAGTAGGGAGAGGCTACGAGCAGTACTTC	-	-	TRBV7-8	TRBJ2-7
CSVGRLMNTEAFF	TGCAGCGTTGGCAGGCTGATGAACACTGAAGCTTTCTTT	-	-	TRBV29-1	TRBJ1-1
CASSSEYGGYTF	TGTGCCAGCAGCTCTGAGTACGGTGGCTACACCTTC	-	-	TRBV9	TRBJ1-2
CTSSQDGLIYEQYF	TGCACCAGCAGCCAAGATGGACTGATCTACGAGCAGTACTTC	-	-	TRBV1	TRBJ2-7
CSVDIGTEYGGYTF	TGCAGCGTTGATATCGGGACAGAGTACGGGGGCTACACCTTC	TRBD1	-	TRBV29-1	TRBJ1-2
CASSYSRLGKQFF	TGTGCCAGCAGTTACTCTCGACTCGGAAAGCAGTTCTTC	-	-	TRBV6-5	TRBJ2-1
CASSDSGTRSYTF	TGTGCCAGCAGTGACTCCGGGACAAGGTCCTACACCTTC	-	-	TRBV6-4	TRBJ1-2
CASPPPRAANTDTQYF	TGTGCCAGCCCACCACCCAGGGCAGCAAACACAGATACGCAGTATTTT	-	few	TRBV21-1	TRBJ2-3
CSVELAGVSYEQYF	TGCAGCGTTGAGTTAGCGGGGGTATCCTACGAGCAGTACTTC	TRBD2	-	TRBV29-1	TRBJ2-7
CASSPWTSGSYEQYF	TGCGCCAGCAGCCCCTGGACTAGCGGCTCCTACGAGCAGTACTTC	TRBD2	-	TRBV5-1	TRBJ2-7
CASSSWGLGANVLTF	TGTGCCAGCAGTTCTTGGGGGCTGGGGGCCAACGTCCTGACTTTC	-	once	TRBV27	TRBJ2-6
CATSTGTDGEAFF	TGTGCCACCAGCACCGGGACAGATGGTGAAGCTTTCTTT	TRBD1	-	TRBV15	TRBJ1-1
CAWMLGPTSGLPNEQFF	TGTGCCTGGATGTTGGGACCGACTAGCGGACTCCCCAATGAGCAGTTCTTC	TRBD2	-	TRBV30	TRBJ2-1
CATSRAPEKGTDTQYF	TGTGCCACCAGCAGAGCCCCGGAGAAAGGCACAGATACGCAGTATTTT	-	-	TRBV15	TRBJ2-3
CASSAGTGSTDTQYF	TGTGCCAGCAGCGCCGGGACAGGGAGCACAGATACGCAGTATTTT	TRBD1	-	TRBV6-1	TRBJ2-3
CASSGQGINQPQHF	TGTGCCAGCAGTGGACAGGGAATAAATCAGCCCCAGCATTTT	TRBD1	-	TRBV2	TRBJ1-5
CASSGGRGLVEQYF	TGTGCCAGCAGTGGCGGCAGGGGGCTTGTTGAGCAGTACTTC	TRBD1	-	TRBV2	TRBJ2-7
CASSEQGFSEAFF	TGTGCCAGCAGCGAACAGGGATTTAGTGAAGCTTTCTTT	-	once	TRBV13	TRBJ1-1
CASRNFRATNEKLFF	TGTGCCAGCAGAAACTTCAGGGCAACTAATGAAAAACTGTTTTTT	-	-	TRBV2	TRBJ1-4
CSVGASGLNEQFF	TGCAGCGTTGGGGCTAGCGGACTCAATGAGCAGTTCTTC	TRBD2	few	TRBV29-1	TRBJ2-1
CASSDFSGNPDTQYF	TGTGCCAGCAGTGATTTTAGCGGGAACCCAGATACGCAGTATTTT	TRBD2	-	TRBV25-1	TRBJ2-3
CASSLYRLVSNEQFF	TGTGCCAGCAGTTTATACCGACTAGTTAGCAATGAGCAGTTCTTC	-	-	TRBV27	TRBJ2-1
CASSLDLSNTEAFF	TGTGCCAGCAGCTTAGATCTGTCGAACACTGAAGCTTTCTTT	-	-	TRBV7-9	TRBJ1-1
CASSPPDNHNTGELFF	TGTGCCAGCAGCCCACCGGACAACCACAACACCGGGGAGCTGTTTTTT	-	-	TRBV21-1	TRBJ2-2
CASSEDRSIGTEAFF	TGTGCCAGCAGTGAAGATCGGTCGATTGGCACTGAAGCTTTCTTT	-	-	TRBV25-1	TRBJ1-1
CASTPARGNTEAFF	TGTGCCAGCACCCCGGCCCGGGGGAACACTGAAGCTTTCTTT	-	-	TRBV6-1	TRBJ1-1
CASSSQNRAREPQYF	TGTGCCAGCAGTTCCCAAAACAGAGCAAGAGAGCCCCAGTACTTC	-	-	TRBV27	TRBJ2-5
CASSEGTGNQPQHF	TGTGCCAGCAGTGAAGGGACAGGCAATCAGCCCCAGCATTTT	-	few	TRBV6-1	TRBJ1-5
CASSLDGTSVSYEQYF	TGCGCCAGCAGCTTGGACGGGACTAGCGTGAGCTACGAGCAGTACTTC	TRBD2	-	TRBV5-1	TRBJ2-7
CAWSQPRQAGRYGYTF	TGTGCCTGGAGTCAGCCCCGACAGGCCGGGCGTTATGGCTACACCTTC	-	few	TRBV30	TRBJ1-2
CASSPGLLGVGSGYTF	TGTGCCAGCAGTCCCGGTTTATTGGGAGTGGGAAGTGGCTACACCTTC	-	-	TRBV2	TRBJ1-2
CASSLAPTGVGEKLFF	TGTGCCAGCAGCTTAGCCCCGACAGGGGTCGGGGAAAAACTGTTTTTT	TRBD1	-	TRBV7-9	TRBJ1-4
CATRNRGDKDGYTF	TGTGCCACCCGAAATCGGGGGGATAAGGATGGCTACACCTTC	-	-	TRBV27	TRBJ1-2
CASSLWTGGTNEQFF	TGTGCCAGCAGCCTCTGGACAGGGGGGACGAATGAGCAGTTCTTC	TRBD1	-	TRBV7-9	TRBJ2-1
CASSPLVRVTGGPLNTEAFF	TGTGCCAGCAGCCCGTTAGTCCGCGTCACAGGGGGCCCCTTGAACACTGAAGCTTTCTTT	TRBD1	-	TRBV16	TRBJ1-1
CASSLAGGISTDTQYF	TGTGCCAGCAGCTTAGCGGGGGGAATTAGCACAGATACGCAGTATTTT	-	-	TRBV7-9	TRBJ2-3
CASRPGLAGYEQYF	TGTGCCAGCAGACCGGGACTAGCGGGATACGAGCAGTACTTC	TRBD2	-	TRBV25-1	TRBJ2-7
CASRKHGGWTEAFF	TGTGCCAGCAGGAAACATGGGGGGTGGACTGAAGCTTTCTTT	-	-	TRBV28	TRBJ1-1
CAWARTGPMNTEAFF	TGTGCCTGGGCAAGGACAGGGCCGATGAACACTGAAGCTTTCTTT	TRBD1	-	TRBV30	TRBJ1-1
CASRRGSTTNEKLFF	TGTGCCAGCCGACGAGGGAGTACAACTAATGAAAAACTGTTTTTT	-	-	TRBV7-2	TRBJ1-4
CASSIGLAGDTQYF	TGTGCTAGCAGCATCGGACTAGCGGGAGATACGCAGTATTTT	TRBD2	-	TRBV7-7	TRBJ2-3
CASSFSPADTQYF	TGTGCCAGCAGTTTTTCCCCAGCAGATACGCAGTATTTT	-	few	TRBV2	TRBJ2-3
CASSLPGPTNEKLFF	TGCGCCAGCAGCTTGCCTGGGCCAACTAATGAAAAACTGTTTTTT	-	-	TRBV5-1	TRBJ1-4
CASRIGDQPQHF	TGTGCCAGCAGGATAGGGGATCAGCCCCAGCATTTT	-	-	TRBV5-8	TRBJ1-5